Reported below is one T cell receptor beta chain. Its antigen is unknown. Base qualities are missing; no much larger clone stands one base away. The data stem from a study of T cell responses to AZD1222 COVID-19 vaccine (dated by TCRdb to about 2021). About the investigation overall: AZD1222 recipients given second doses at about 4 weeks or at about 12 weeks were pooled, since spike-specific TCR depth and breadth were not found to differ between the two schedules. TCR sequencing covered fewer than 250 trial participants: 207 given two doses of AZD1222 and 26 given two doses of MenACWY control vaccine. Trial participants were enrolled by age into subgroups of 18-55, 56-69 and 70-plus years, and roughly 150, 30 and 60 TCR-sequenced participants, respectively, were included in these subgroups. What the work shows at the level of the full study, not this receptor alone: No day 14 peak-response samples were available, so repertoires were characterized only after the peak T cell response. Epitopes outside the regions mutated in the B.1.351 and B.1.1.7 variants were reportedly recognized by nearly half of the unique spike-specific TCRs. In the small 56-69-year group, the increase in depth fell short of significance, most likely because of low power. Participants were mostly white British, with more females than males. The authors suggested clonal diversity may have been underestimated. Spike-specific TCR breadth and depth rose significantly after two AZD1222 doses compared with day 0 and with MenACWY recipients. CD4 TCRs associated with the vaccine covered the entire spike protein, and the dominant responses were in regions 160-218 and 743-854. Conclusions about previously exposed vaccinees are limited because only a handful of AZD1222 recipients were SARS-CoV-2 seropositive at baseline.

The CDR3 regions of human TCRbeta chains were analyzed by immunosequencing. In the source study's methods: TCRs in the repertoires were matched against a reference library of SARS-CoV-2-specific TCRs that had been generated with the MIRA antigen-specificity platform. Breadth meant the fraction of unique TCRs that were SARS-CoV-2-associated, whereas depth meant the fraction of total T cells that were SARS-CoV-2-associated. Using the MIRA data, every spike-specific TCR was mapped to the spike region that the TCR reacted to and assigned to either a CD4 or a CD8 class. Log10-transformed breadth and depth values were compared by one-way ANOVA with Sidak's multiple comparisons tests. Here the immuneACCESS table is served through TCRdb, limited to in-frame sequences with V and J called. Missing clones are a known gap in these copies; in checked studies unresolved V genes cover under half, and the rest lacks a known reason. V and J calls and clone size are given by that table; D and trimming were obtained from the DNA. The sample table holds 95,000 to 100,000 clones, of which roughly nine tenths were seen once. Of the sample, about 15% falls within the top ten clones.

The time point label corresponds to: baseline before first vaccination. Vaccinee samples were obtained from the UK trials COV001 and COV002, which included a single-blind randomized controlled phase 2/3 trial of AZD1222 (ChAdOx1 nCoV-19) in healthy adults. For TCRbeta chain sequencing, PBMC samples from trial participants were taken at day 0 and at day 28 after the second dose. CDR1 and CDR2 are read off the germline V gene as MDHEN and SYDVKM. At the junction V is shortened by 1 base and J by 4 bases, with 10 bases in between. Counted from cysteine to phenylalanine, this CDR3 has 14 amino acids. Of the read, only the CDR3 DNA is kept; its 42 bases are in frame from base 1.

The sequence was obtained from an adult in good health. The sequencing used peripheral blood, collected on day 0 of AZD1222 vaccination. The V and J genes are TRBV28 and TRBJ2-5; TRBD1 is possibly the D segment (6 matching bases). The CDR3 protein: CASSLLQGPETQYF. The base sequence is TGTGCCAGCAGTTTATTGCAGGGGCCAGAGACCCAGTACTTC. This CDR3, with the reference TRBV28 and TRBJ2-5 proteins standing in past its ends, gives the full variable domain DVKVTQSSRYLVKRTGEKVFLECVQDMDHENMFWYRQDPGLGLRLIYFSYDVKMKEKGDIPEGYSVSREKKERFSLILESASTNQTSMYLCASSLLQGPETQYFGPGTRLLVL.